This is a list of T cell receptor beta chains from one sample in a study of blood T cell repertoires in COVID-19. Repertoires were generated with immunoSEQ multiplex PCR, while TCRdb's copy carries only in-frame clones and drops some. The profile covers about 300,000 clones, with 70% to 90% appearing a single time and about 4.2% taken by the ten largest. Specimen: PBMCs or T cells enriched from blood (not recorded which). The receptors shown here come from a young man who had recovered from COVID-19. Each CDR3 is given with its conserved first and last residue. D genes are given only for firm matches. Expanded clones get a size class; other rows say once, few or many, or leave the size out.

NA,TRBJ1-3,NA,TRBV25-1,CASRRTGVSGNTIYF,TGTGCCAGCAGACGGACGGGAGTTTCTGGAAACACCATATATTTT
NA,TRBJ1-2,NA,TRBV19,CAGWGGTGVSYGYTF,TGTGCCGGCTGGGGAGGCACCGGAGTTTCCTATGGCTACACCTTC
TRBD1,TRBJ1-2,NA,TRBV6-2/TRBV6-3,CASSYSSGRDRAKNYGYTF,TGTGCCAGCAGTTACTCGAGCGGTAGGGACAGGGCGAAGAACTATGGCTACACCTTC
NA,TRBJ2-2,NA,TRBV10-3,CAISEPGAGPGELFF,TGTGCCATCAGTGAGCCAGGGGCAGGACCCGGGGAGCTGTTTTTT
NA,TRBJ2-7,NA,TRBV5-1,CASSSVPEKYEQYF,TGCGCCAGCAGCTCGGTTCCCGAAAAGTACGAGCAGTACTTC
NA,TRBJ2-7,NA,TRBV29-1,CSALGSYEQYF,TGCAGCGCTCTGGGCAGCTACGAGCAGTACTTC
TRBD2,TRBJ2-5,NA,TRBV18,CASSLLHGTSGNQETQYF,TGTGCCAGCTCACTATTACACGGGACTAGCGGCAACCAAGAGACCCAGTACTTC
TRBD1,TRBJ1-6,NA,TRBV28,CASRAGTVNSPLHF,TGTGCCAGCAGGGCCGGGACAGTTAATTCACCCCTCCACTTT
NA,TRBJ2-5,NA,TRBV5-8,CASTPQYF,TGTGCCAGTACACCCCAGTACTTC
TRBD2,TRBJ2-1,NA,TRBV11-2,CASSRGLAGGYNEQFF,TGTGCCAGCAGCCGAGGACTAGCGGGGGGATACAATGAGCAGTTCTTC
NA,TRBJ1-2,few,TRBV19,CASSFVSYGYTF,TGTGCCAGTAGTTTCGTGAGTTATGGCTACACCTTC
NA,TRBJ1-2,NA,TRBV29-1,CSVLVGGWGYGYTF,TGCAGCGTGCTAGTCGGGGGATGGGGCTATGGCTACACCTTC
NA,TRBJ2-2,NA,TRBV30,CAWSAGTMETGELFF,TGTGCCTGGAGTGCTGGAACAATGGAGACCGGGGAGCTGTTTTTT
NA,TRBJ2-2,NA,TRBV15,CATSRGGSANTGELFF,TGTGCCACCAGCAGAGGTGGAAGCGCGAACACCGGGGAGCTGTTTTTT
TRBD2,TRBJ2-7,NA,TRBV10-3,CAIRETATSDEQYF,TGTGCCATCAGGGAGACAGCCACTAGCGACGAGCAGTACTTC
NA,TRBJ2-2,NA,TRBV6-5,CASRRGKPDTGELFF,TGTGCCAGTAGGCGGGGCAAGCCGGACACCGGGGAGCTGTTTTTT
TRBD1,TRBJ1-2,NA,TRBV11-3,CASSSTGTGRNYGYTF,TGTGCCAGCAGCTCCACCGGGACAGGGAGAAACTATGGCTACACCTTC
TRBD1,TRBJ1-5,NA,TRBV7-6,CASSLRTGPNQPQHF,TGTGCCAGCAGCCTAAGGACAGGGCCGAATCAGCCCCAGCATTTT
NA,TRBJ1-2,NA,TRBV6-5,CASSSTGIYGYTF,TGTGCCAGCAGTTCTACAGGGATCTATGGCTACACCTTC
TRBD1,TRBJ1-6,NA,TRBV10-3,CAISSPGDSYNSPLHF,TGTGCCATCAGTTCACCCGGGGACAGCTATAATTCACCCCTCCACTTT
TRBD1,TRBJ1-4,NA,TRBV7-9,CASSLGLQGTNEKLFF,TGTGCCAGCAGCTTAGGTCTACAGGGGACAAATGAAAAACTGTTTTTT
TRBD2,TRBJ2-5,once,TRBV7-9,CASSPRLAGNQETQYF,TGTGCCAGCAGCCCCAGACTAGCGGGGAATCAAGAGACCCAGTACTTC
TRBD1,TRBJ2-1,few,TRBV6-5,CASSYGQGDVNEQFF,TGTGCCAGCAGTTACGGACAGGGGGATGTCAATGAGCAGTTCTTC
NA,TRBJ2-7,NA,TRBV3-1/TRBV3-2,CASSSVREQYF,TGTGCCAGCAGCTCGGTTCGCGAGCAGTACTTC
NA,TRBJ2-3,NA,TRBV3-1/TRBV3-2,CASSTTDTQYF,TGTGCCAGCAGCACTACAGATACGCAGTATTTT
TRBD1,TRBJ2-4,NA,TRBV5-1,CASSQTGGLDKNIQYF,TGCGCCAGCAGCCAGACAGGGGGCCTGGACAAAAACATTCAGTACTTC
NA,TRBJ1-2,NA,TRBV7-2,CASSLVRGAAGGYTF,TGTGCCAGCAGCTTAGTTCGGGGGGCCGCAGGGGGCTACACCTTC
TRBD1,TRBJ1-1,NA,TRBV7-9,CASSFLGKGAGTEAFF,TGTGCCAGCAGCTTTTTGGGGAAGGGGGCGGGCACTGAAGCTTTCTTT
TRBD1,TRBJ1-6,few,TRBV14,CASSPTGYDSPLHF,TGTGCCAGCAGCCCGACAGGGTACGATTCACCCCTCCACTTT
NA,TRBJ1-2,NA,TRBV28,CASTGTRLDGYTF,TGTGCCAGCACGGGTACGAGGTTGGATGGCTACACCTTC
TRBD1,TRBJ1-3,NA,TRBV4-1,CASSPRGGTGVGNTIYF,TGCGCCAGCAGCCCCCGGGGAGGGACAGGGGTTGGAAACACCATATATTTT
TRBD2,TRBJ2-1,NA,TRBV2,CASTNSGAFYNEQFF,TGTGCCAGCACAAATAGCGGGGCTTTCTACAATGAGCAGTTCTTC
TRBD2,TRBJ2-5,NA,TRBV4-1,CASSQGLAGGIQETQYF,TGCGCCAGCAGCCAAGGACTAGCGGGAGGGATTCAAGAGACCCAGTACTTC
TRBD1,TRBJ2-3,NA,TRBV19,CASSVGTGRDTQYF,TGTGCCAGTAGTGTGGGGACAGGGCGGGATACGCAGTATTTT
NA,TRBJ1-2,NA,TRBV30,CAWSEETVQGYTF,TGTGCCTGGAGTGAGGAGACAGTGCAAGGCTACACCTTC
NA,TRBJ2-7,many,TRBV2,CASSGRFPYEQYF,TGTGCCAGCAGCGGGAGATTCCCCTACGAGCAGTACTTC